This TCR beta chain was sequenced in a study of T-cell reconstitution after alpha-beta-depleted transplantation in children. Overall study results and limits: The origin of high day-60 TCRbeta diversity in some patients lay in surviving recipient T cells and thymic progenitors. A year had passed since transplant, and T-cell counts and diversity by then came mostly from newly produced T cells. By about two months after transplant, alpha-beta T cells reportedly arose from several hundred graft clones that had expanded.

In the case of this clonotype: What it binds is not known.

The TCRbeta library was prepared with unique molecular identifiers. TCRdb processed the PCR reads anew with MiXCR; each CDR3 protein has one entry. The sample holds about 460,000 distinct CDR3 sequences, about an eighth seen once. This CDR3 contains 16 residues. Germline V gene lookup returns CDR1 SGHDT and CDR2 YYEEEE. V shed 4 bases and J 3 bases; nucleotides not matched to a gene: 8. The clonotype originates from a female patient aged 2-15 years who had a stem cell transplant for aplastic anemia, so the T cells may come from the graft donor. The chain is built from TRBV5-6 and TRBJ2-3, with 10 bases fitting TRBD2. The material sequenced was PBMCs, mostly from graft donor cells, taken 180 days after TCRalphabeta/CD19-depleted stem cell transplant. In DNA, the CDR3 is TGTGCCAGCAGCAGAAGTAGCGGGAGGAGGACAGATACGCAGTATTTT. Translating gives CASSRSSGRRTDTQYF.